The 2 T cell receptor beta chains given below trace back to one sample, sequenced in a study of shared clonotypes between healthy human individuals. Clones were sequenced by immunoSEQ multiplex PCR, and TCRdb holds only the in-frame ones, with some missing. Here the sample spans over a million clones, approximately 96% being singletons. What was sequenced was naive CD4+ T cells sorted from blood. Subset denoted: CD45RA+ positively selected. These TCRs come from a man under 40 in good health.

This chain connects TRBV11-2 to TRBJ2-5, with 7 bases matching TRBD1. Germline-derived CDR1 and CDR2 are SGHAT and FQNNGV. CDR3 length equals 15 residues. Trimming took 4 bases from V and 4 from J; bases not matched to a gene: 9. The CDR3 DNA reads as TGTGCCAGCAGCTCGATACGACAGGGACCAGAGACCCAGTACTTC. Protein product: CASSSIRQGPETQYF. The whole variable domain, filled in from reference TRBV11-2 and TRBJ2-5, reads EAGVAQSPRYKIIEKRQSVAFWCNPISGHATLYWYQQILGQGPKLLIQFQNNGVVDDSQLPKDRFSAERLKGVDSTLKIQPAKLEDSAVYLCASSSIRQGPETQYFGPGTRLLVL.

As regards this clone: Other DNA sequences from this sample encode an identical CDR3 as well. This chain links TRBV5-1 with TRBJ2-1, with TRBD2 matching 9 bases. V shed 0 bases and J 4 bases; nucleotides not matched to a gene: 2. The CDR3 length is 15 residues. Germline CDR1 is SGHRS and CDR2 is YFSETQ. DNA for the CDR3: TGCGCCAGCAGCTTGGGACTAGCGGCTTACAATGAGCAGTTCTTC. Its protein product is CASSLGLAAYNEQFF.